This T cell receptor beta chain was documented in a study of blood T cell repertoires in COVID-19. Study summary: The United States, Italy and Spain were the sources of the acute and convalescent COVID-19 samples.

This CDR3 contains 16 residues. V gave up 3 bases and J gave up 0 bases, with 12 bases separating them. Germline V gives CDR1 WNHNN, CDR2 SYGVQD (reference sequence). This clone was picked up a small number of times. Sequenced by immunoSEQ multiplex PCR; TCRdb stores in-frame clones only, minus some. The table records under 110,000 clones, 60% to 80% of them present only once. This TCR was sampled from a human donor with acute or convalescent COVID-19. The donor label of this sample is uncertain. Sequenced: peripheral blood. The V gene is TRBV10-1, the J gene TRBJ1-3; no clear D gene. The CDR3 coding sequence is TGCGCCAGCAGTGACGGTCTTCCGAGCTCTGGAAACACCATATATTTT. Residues: CASSDGLPSSGNTIYF.